A single sample is the source of the 22 T cell receptor beta chains below, sequenced in a study of T-cell memory formation after mild COVID-19. Each CDR3 protein is one row after TCRdb ran MiXCR on the 5' RACE reads. Of roughly 48,000 distinct CDR3 sequences in the sample, 27% were seen once. The sequenced sample consisted of PBMCs or a T cell subset sorted from them (not recorded which). These receptors originate from a man in his late teens or twenties who had mild COVID-19 (a few samples of this study predate the infection). Cell type and time point are not known.

V and J are TRBV5-1 and TRBJ2-2, with 7 nucleotides matching TRBD2. Germline trimming cut 3 bases from V and 0 bases from J; bases unmatched to any gene: 8. The CDR3 extends over 17 amino acids. CDR1 is SGHRS, CDR2 YFSETQ, per germline. This CDR3 reads CASSSTAGLPNTGELFF. CDR3 sequence (DNA): TGCGCCAGCAGCTCGACAGCGGGATTACCGAACACCGGGGAGCTGTTTTTT.

This clonotype showed up many times. This chain joins TRBV20-1 and TRBJ1-2; TRBD1 agrees at 7 bases. Germline CDR1 is DFQATT and CDR2 is SNEGSKA (reference sequence). The V gene end was trimmed by 0 bases and the J gene end by 2 bases; junction bases not matched to a gene: 6. The CDR3 has 15 residues. CDR3 bases: TGCAGTGCTAGAGATTCGGCACAGGGGAACTATGGCTACACCTTC. Its protein product is CSARDSAQGNYGYTF.

This clonotype came up a few times. V gene TRBV5-1 combines with J gene TRBJ2-1; D not certain. CDR3 length: 12 residues. The V end was cut by 2 bases, the J end by 10 bases, with 10 bases between. Germline V lookup: CDR1 SGHRS, CDR2 YFSETQ. The CDR3 region is CASSFVGREQFF. DNA of the CDR3: TGCGCCAGCAGCTTCGTCGGACGGGAGCAGTTCTTC.

This chain connects TRBV10-3 to TRBJ1-1; D not resolved. CDR3 size: 14 residues. With 8 bases removed from V and 8 bases from J, the gap between germline ends came to 21 bases. Germline V gene data show CDR1 as ENHRY and CDR2 as SYGVKD. As DNA, the CDR3 is TGTGCCATCGCCCGGGCTCTCGATTTGACGGAAGCTTTCTTT. Protein product: CAIARALDLTEAFF.

This chain links TRBV7-9 with TRBJ2-5; D ambiguous. The length of the CDR3 is 12 residues. With 5 bases removed from V and 2 bases from J, the gap between germline ends came to 6 bases. Germline V CDR1 and CDR2: SEHNR, FQNEAQ (reference sequence). This CDR3 is CASSPTQETQYF. For the CDR3, the DNA is TGTGCCAGCAGCCCCACACAAGAGACCCAGTACTTC.

V gene TRBV4-3 combines with J gene TRBJ1-4, with 7 bases fitting TRBD1. V lost 4 bases, J lost 8 bases, and 13 bases stayed unmatched. CDR1 and CDR2 from the germline V gene are LGHNA and YSLEER. The CDR3 contains 16 residues. The CDR3 DNA is TGCGCCAGCAGCCCCTCCCCCGGGACAGAGGACGAAAAACTGTTTTTT. Encoded protein: CASSPSPGTEDEKLFF.

The V call is TRBV6-5, the J call TRBJ1-5; D gene ambiguous. The germline V gene has CDR1 MNHEY and CDR2 SVGAGI. The CDR3 has 13 residues. Deletions cut 0 bases from V and 5 bases from J, with 5 bases between. The CDR3 nucleotides read TGTGCCAGCAGTTACTCGGCGGATCAGCCCCAGCATTTT. Protein product: CASSYSADQPQHF.

This chain uses TRBV4-1 with TRBJ2-7; D may be TRBD2 (6 bases). The CDR3 is 15 amino acids. Germline CDR1 reads MGHRA; CDR2 reads YSYEKL. Trimming shortened V by 0 bases and J by 2 bases, and 11 bases separated the two germline ends. CDR3 sequence: CASSQDQGGTYEQYV. The CDR3 DNA follows: TGCGCCAGCAGCCAAGATCAGGGAGGTACCTACGAGCAGTACGTC.

This clonotype was found a few times. The V call is TRBV7-9, the J call TRBJ2-7; 9 bases agree with TRBD1. Trimming at V came to 5 bases and at J to 6 bases, leaving 2 bases not matched to a gene. Germline loops: CDR1 SEHNR, CDR2 FQNEAQ (reference sequence). This CDR3 region has 12 residues. The CDR3 nucleotides read TGTGCCAGCAGCCAGACAGGGGGCGAGCAGTACGTC. Protein product: CASSQTGGEQYV.

The genes are TRBV7-2 and TRBJ1-5, with 7 bases matching TRBD1. Germline V gene sequence: CDR1 SGHTA, CDR2 FQGNSA. The CDR3 consists of 15 residues. Trimming removed 5 bases from V and 0 bases from J; junction bases left unmatched: 4. Here the CDR3 DNA reads TGTGCCAGCAGCCCGGGACAGTTTAGCAATCAGCCCCAGCATTTT. The encoded protein is CASSPGQFSNQPQHF.

This chain links TRBV9 with TRBJ2-3; 9 nucleotides agree with TRBD2. The CDR3 has 16 residues. Germline V gene lookup returns CDR1 SGDLS and CDR2 YYNGEE. V shed 2 bases and J 2 bases; nucleotides not matched to a gene: 6. The CDR3 DNA follows: TGTGCCAGCAGCGTCGGCCAGCGGGGGGCCACAGATACGCAGTATTTT. This gives the protein CASSVGQRGATDTQYF.

This clonotype was observed a handful of times. The CDR3 sequence: CASASGANTGELFF. The CDR3 DNA follows: TGCGCCAGCGCTAGCGGGGCGAACACCGGGGAGCTGTTTTTT. The chain couples TRBV10-2 to TRBJ2-2; the match to TRBD2 covers 9 bases. The germline gives CDR1 WSHSY, CDR2 SAAADI. This CDR3 contains 14 residues. With 8 bases clipped from V and 0 bases from J, the junction kept 1 base outside the gene matches.

This clonotype has more than one count but fewer than ten. This chain uses TRBV7-3 with TRBJ2-7, with D perhaps matching TRBD1 (5 bases). Between the trimmed V and J ends, which lost 1 base and 3 bases, there was a span of 7 bases. This CDR3 comprises 13 residues. CDR1 is SGHTA, CDR2 FQGTGA, per germline. CDR3 sequence: CASSLNQGYEQYF. The CDR3 DNA is TGTGCCAGCAGCTTAAACCAGGGCTACGAGCAGTACTTC.

This rearrangement joins TRBV28 to TRBJ2-5; 12 bases agree with TRBD1. This CDR3 spans 19 amino acids. The germline gives CDR1 MDHEN, CDR2 SYDVKM. V shed 3 bases, J shed 5 bases, and the junction held 16 bases outside the gene matches. Here the CDR3 DNA reads TGTGCCAGCAGTTTGATCAGTAATTTGGGACAGGGGGCTTATGAGACCCAGTACTTC. As protein: CASSLISNLGQGAYETQYF.

In this sample, this clonotype turned up many times. The V and J genes are TRBV11-2 and TRBJ1-2; D gene uncertain. V gave up 0 bases and J gave up 0 bases, with 17 bases separating them. Germline V gene data show CDR1 as SGHAT and CDR2 as FQNNGV. This CDR3 is built from 18 residues. CDR3 loop: CASSLDPFLGRPNYGYTF. CDR3 nucleotide sequence: TGTGCCAGCAGCTTAGATCCCTTCTTAGGACGGCCTAACTATGGCTACACCTTC. Full variable domain (outside the CDR3, taken from reference TRBV11-2 and TRBJ1-2): EAGVAQSPRYKIIEKRQSVAFWCNPISGHATLYWYQQILGQGPKLLIQFQNNGVVDDSQLPKDRFSAERLKGVDSTLKIQPAKLEDSAVYLCASSLDPFLGRPNYGYTFGSGTRLTVV.

The J gene is TRBJ2-7, the V gene TRBV5-1; 8 bases are shared with TRBD1. Germline assignment: CDR1 SGHRS and CDR2 YFSETQ. The CDR3 covers 14 residues. After removal of 0 bases from V and 10 bases from J, the junction contained 9 bases not matched to a gene. The chain's CDR3 is CASSLGQGASEQYV. In DNA form, the CDR3 reads TGCGCCAGCAGCTTGGGGCAGGGGGCATCGGAACAGTACGTC.

At least ten counts were recorded for this clonotype. DNA of the CDR3: TGCGCCAGCAGCCAGGGAACAGGGTCCGATGAGCAGTTCTTC. It translates to CASSQGTGSDEQFF. The chain carries TRBV4-3 and TRBJ2-1; D is perhaps TRBD1 (6 bases). CDR3 length equals 14 residues. The ends were cut back, 3 bases at V and 8 bases at J, with 14 bases in the middle. Germline CDR1 is LGHNA and CDR2 is YSLEER.

This clonotype was seen more than once but under ten times. This sequence joins TRBV4-1 and TRBJ1-1; 9 nucleotides line up with TRBD1. J was trimmed by 5 bases and V by 4 bases; bases with no gene match: 11. The CDR3 loop spans 16 amino acids. From germline, CDR1 is MGHRA and CDR2 YSYEKL. The CDR3 bases are TGCGCCAGCAGCCCCATGGGACAGGGTCGGAGAACTGAAGCTTTCTTT. Translating it yields CASSPMGQGRRTEAFF.

This clonotype was observed once. The chain uses TRBV20-1 and TRBJ2-2; tentative D call: TRBD2 (6 bases). The CDR3 is 15 residues long. Trimming stripped 3 bases from V and 4 bases from J, with 15 bases between. The germline gives CDR1 DFQATT, CDR2 SNEGSKA (reference sequence). CDR3 loop: CSASLAGSGTGELFF. CDR3 bases: TGCAGTGCTAGCCTTGCGGGGTCGGGCACCGGGGAGCTGTTTTTT.

The chain has TRBV25-1 and TRBJ1-1; perhaps TRBD1 as D (5 bases). CDR1 MGHDK and CDR2 SYGVNS come from the germline V gene. The CDR3 is 13 amino acids. The V end lost 2 bases, the J end lost 4 bases, and 8 bases lay between the germline ends. The CDR3 region is CASSEMGGTEAFF. As DNA, the CDR3 is TGTGCCAGCAGTGAAATGGGGGGCACTGAAGCTTTCTTT.

The gene calls are TRBV12-3 or TRBV12-4 and TRBJ2-3; 13 bases are a match to TRBD2. The CDR3 is 14 amino acids. V lost 6 bases to trimming and J lost 10 bases; unmatched junction nucleotides: 7. The CDR3 DNA sequence: TGTGCCAGCAGCCCGGCCACTAGCGGGGGGGCGCAGTATTTT. Its protein is CASSPATSGGAQYF.

This chain uses TRBV10-1 with TRBJ2-7; perhaps TRBD1 as D (5 bases). TRBJ2-5 matches the DNA end more closely, so the J call is doubtful. Germline V gene data show CDR1 as WNHNN and CDR2 as SYGVQD (reference sequence). The CDR3 is 14 residues long. The chain's CDR3 is CASTAQVLEETQYF. The CDR3 coding sequence is TGCGCCAGCACCGCACAGGTCCTTGAAGAGACCCAGTACTTC.